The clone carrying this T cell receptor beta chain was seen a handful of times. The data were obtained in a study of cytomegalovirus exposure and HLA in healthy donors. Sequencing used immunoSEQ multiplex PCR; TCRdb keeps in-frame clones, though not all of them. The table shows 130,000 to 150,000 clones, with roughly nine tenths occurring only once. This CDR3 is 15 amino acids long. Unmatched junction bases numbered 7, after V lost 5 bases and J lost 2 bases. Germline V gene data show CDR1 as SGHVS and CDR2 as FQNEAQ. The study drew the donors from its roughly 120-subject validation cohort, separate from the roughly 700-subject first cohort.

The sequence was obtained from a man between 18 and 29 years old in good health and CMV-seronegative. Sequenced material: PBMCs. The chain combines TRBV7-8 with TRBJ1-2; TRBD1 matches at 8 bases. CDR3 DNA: TGTGCCAGCAGCCTATCTGGACAGGGCAACTATGGCTACACCTTC. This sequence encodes CASSLSGQGNYGYTF.